One and the same sample provided the 19 T cell receptor beta chains below, sequenced in a study of blood T cell repertoires in COVID-19. The protocol was immunoSEQ multiplex PCR, while the TCRdb copy is restricted to in-frame clones and leaves out a portion. Among roughly 140,000 clones, roughly 80% were seen once, and the ten largest hold approximately 6.1%. The sequencing sample was made of peripheral blood. The receptor source for this set is a human donor in a cohort sampled during active COVID-19.

The V and J genes are TRBV27 and TRBJ2-1; 7 bases align to TRBD1. Germline assignment: CDR1 MNHEY and CDR2 SMNVEV (reference sequence). After removal of 2 bases from V and 15 bases from J, the junction contained 10 bases not matched to a gene. CDR3 size: 13 residues. Here the CDR3 DNA reads TGTGCCAGCAGTTTAAGTCCCAGGGGGAGTCTGTTCTTC. This encodes CASSLSPRGSLFF.

This rearrangement joins TRBV5-1 to TRBJ2-5, with D perhaps matching TRBD2 (6 bases). Germline V gene lookup returns CDR1 SGHRS and CDR2 YFSETQ. The length of the CDR3 is 15 residues. Trimming shortened V by 3 bases and J by 1 base, and 13 bases separated the two germline ends. CDR3 sequence (DNA): TGCGCCAGCAGCTGGAACCCCGGGGGCCAAGAGACCCAGTACTTC. The encoded protein is CASSWNPGGQETQYF. Full variable domain (rest looked up from reference TRBV5-1 and TRBJ2-5): KAGVTQTPRYLIKTRGQQVTLSCSPISGHRSVSWYQQTPGQGLQFLFEYFSETQRNKGNFPGRFSGRQFSNSRSEMNVSTLELGDSALYLCASSWNPGGQETQYFGPGTRLLVL.

This chain connects TRBV19 to TRBJ2-7, with TRBD2 as a possible D gene (5 bases). CDR1 is LNHDA and CDR2 is SQIVND in the germline V gene (reference sequence). V lost 3 bases and J 2 bases, leaving 14 bases between the germline ends. This CDR3 has 15 amino acids. CDR3 in amino acids: CASSISGGGAYEQYF. CDR3 nucleotide sequence: TGTGCCAGTAGTATCTCCGGAGGAGGAGCCTACGAGCAGTACTTC.

The chain has TRBV28 and TRBJ1-5; 8 bases fit TRBD1. V trimming: 6 bases; J trimming: 0 bases; junction bases outside the gene matches: 7. CDR1 MDHEN and CDR2 SYDVKM come from the germline V gene. This CDR3 region has 16 residues. CDR3 DNA sequence: TGTGCCAGCAGACCAGGGGGCGGGTATAGCAATCAGCCCCAGCATTTT. Translated, it gives CASRPGGGYSNQPQHF.

This chain uses TRBV7-2 with TRBJ2-7; 9 positions match TRBD2. The CDR3 spans 14 residues. In germline, CDR1 is SGHTA, CDR2 FQGNSA. The junction had 5 bases not matched to a gene; V was cut back by 3 bases and J by 5 bases. CDR3 sequence reads: CASSLSSGGNEQYF. CDR3 DNA: TGTGCCAGCAGCTTGAGTAGCGGGGGAAACGAGCAGTACTTC.

This chain uses TRBV20-1 with TRBJ1-2; D perhaps matches TRBD1 (5 bases). V was pared by 3 bases and J by 8 bases, with 22 bases between. Germline CDR1 reads DFQATT; CDR2 reads SNEGSKA (reference sequence). There are 15 residues in the CDR3. This chain's CDR3 is CSASHLNRRLSGYTF. In DNA, the CDR3 is TGCAGTGCTAGTCACCTCAACAGGCGACTGAGCGGCTACACCTTC.

This clone was recorded once. The chain uses TRBV9 and TRBJ1-3, with 10 bases aligning to TRBD1. This CDR3 comprises 17 residues. Trimming at V came to 3 bases and at J to 0 bases, leaving 6 bases not matched to a gene. CDR1 and CDR2 (germline): SGDLS, YYNGEE. The CDR3 sequence: CASSARDRGFSGNTIYF. The CDR3 nucleotides read TGTGCCAGCAGCGCCCGGGACAGGGGTTTCTCTGGAAACACCATATATTTT.

The V and J genes are TRBV30 and TRBJ2-6; D is perhaps TRBD2 (6 bases). CDR3 length equals 13 residues. The germline gives CDR1 GTSNPN, CDR2 SVGIG (reference sequence). The V end lost 8 bases, the J end lost 0 bases, and 8 bases lay between the germline ends. In DNA, the CDR3 is TGTGCCGGAGGGAACTCTGGGGCCAACGTCCTGACTTTC. It encodes CAGGNSGANVLTF.

As concerns this clone: Other DNA sequences from this sample encode an identical CDR3 as well. The chain employs TRBV2 and TRBJ2-7; tentative D call: TRBD2 (7 bases). The germline gives CDR1 SNHLY, CDR2 FYNNEI. The V end lost 0 bases, the J end lost 2 bases, and 8 bases lay between the germline ends. CDR3 length: 14 amino acids. The CDR3 protein is CASSEAGGPYEQYF. As DNA, the CDR3 is TGTGCCAGCAGTGAAGCGGGGGGGCCCTACGAGCAGTACTTC.

This rearrangement joins TRBV5-8 to TRBJ1-3; maybe TRBD1 (5 bases). V was pared by 4 bases and J by 3 bases, with 11 bases between. There are 14 residues in the CDR3. The germline V gene encodes CDR1 SGHTS and CDR2 YDEGEE. The CDR3 DNA follows: TGTGCCAGCAGCCCCAGGGATTTTGGAAACACCATATATTTT. Translating gives CASSPRDFGNTIYF.

The CDR3 loop reads CASSLKAPDTWSTDTQYF. The CDR3 nucleotides read TGTGCCAGCAGCTTAAAGGCTCCGGACACTTGGAGCACAGATACGCAGTATTTT. This chain links TRBV7-6 with TRBJ2-3; perhaps TRBD1 as D (5 bases). The germline V gene encodes CDR1 SGHVS and CDR2 FNYEAQ. The V and J ends lost 2 bases and 0 bases respectively, with 18 bases between them. This CDR3 region has 18 residues.

V is TRBV19 and J is TRBJ2-7; D perhaps matches TRBD2 (6 bases). V was shortened by 6 bases and J by 2 bases, with 11 bases between the two germline ends. The germline CDR1 and CDR2 sequences are LNHDA and SQIVND (reference sequence). This CDR3 comprises 13 residues. The CDR3 nucleotides read TGTGCCAGTAGCATGACTAGGACCTACGAGCAGTACTTC. This codes for CASSMTRTYEQYF.

A few counts support this clone. The rearrangement links TRBV5-1 to TRBJ1-5; 7 bases map to TRBD1. This CDR3 is built from 13 residues. Per the germline V gene, CDR1 is SGHRS and CDR2 is YFSETQ. Unmatched junction bases numbered 2, after V lost 3 bases and J lost 5 bases. The CDR3 protein is CASSSTGDQPQHF. The CDR3 DNA sequence: TGCGCCAGCAGCTCTACAGGGGATCAGCCCCAGCATTTT.

J is TRBJ1-4 and V is TRBV24-1; possibly TRBD1 for D (6 bases). V was clipped by 12 bases and J by 7 bases, with 26 bases between them. The V gene's germline CDR1 is KGHDR and CDR2 SFDVKD. The CDR3 loop spans 16 amino acids. This chain's CDR3 is CAAPRTVLGWGEKLFF. The DNA of the CDR3 is TGTGCCGCCCCCCGGACAGTATTGGGTTGGGGTGAAAAACTGTTTTTT.

This chain connects TRBV6-5 to TRBJ1-1; D is unresolved. V was pared by 8 bases and J by 1 base, with 11 bases between. This CDR3 is 13 amino acids long. Germline V CDR1 and CDR2: MNHEY, SVGAGI. CDR3 bases: TGTGCCAGCTCGAGGGTGGCGAACACTGAAGCTTTCTTT. Protein sequence: CASSRVANTEAFF.

The chain links TRBV25-1 to TRBJ2-3; 10 bases agree with TRBD2. CDR1 is MGHDK, CDR2 SYGVNS, per germline. The CDR3 has 16 amino acids. The trim removed 5 bases at V and 1 base at J, leaving 6 bases unmatched. The CDR3 bases are TGTGCCAGCAGTTCCTTGGGGACTAGCGGCACAGATACGCAGTATTTT. Its protein is CASSSLGTSGTDTQYF.

The J gene is TRBJ2-5, the V gene TRBV6-6, with D possibly being TRBD2 (6 bases). The germline gives CDR1 MNHNY, CDR2 SVGAGI (reference sequence). Trimming left V 2 bases short and J 2 bases short, with 9 bases between. The CDR3 has 14 residues. The chain's CDR3 is CASSYGGKQETQYF. The DNA of the CDR3 is TGTGCCAGCAGTTACGGCGGGAAACAAGAGACCCAGTACTTC.

V gene TRBV19 combines with J gene TRBJ2-3; possible D gene TRBD1, 6 bases. Germline V gene sequence: CDR1 LNHDA, CDR2 SQIVND (reference sequence). This CDR3 is built from 15 residues. The germline V and J ends were trimmed by 6 bases and 3 bases, with 16 bases remaining between them. Here the CDR3 DNA reads TGTGCCAGTAGATCACAGGGCACGAAGACAGATACGCAGTATTTT. It codes for CASRSQGTKTDTQYF.

V and J are TRBV15 and TRBJ2-1, with D perhaps matching TRBD2 (7 bases). CDR3 size: 13 residues. The V gene's germline CDR1 is LNHNV and CDR2 YYDKDF (reference sequence). V was shortened by 3 bases and J by 6 bases, with 9 bases between the two germline ends. CDR3 residues: CATSRGGLNEQFF. Written as DNA, the CDR3 is TGTGCCACCAGCAGGGGGGGGCTCAATGAGCAGTTCTTC.